This TCR beta chain appears in the sequencing data of a study of blood T cell repertoires in COVID-19. Study-level information: Samples taken during acute and convalescent COVID-19 were collected in the United States, Italy and Spain. T cells, B-cell-depleted T cells, or PBMCs supplied cDNA or gDNA.

Original processing methods: Amplifying reference gene primers gave estimates of nucleated cell counts. Here immunoSEQ multiplex PCR was the method, and the copy in TCRdb shows in-frame clones only, minus some. The D gene and trimming were derived from the DNA, and the V and J assignments and clone size from that table. The sample lists 250,000 to 350,000 clones, more than 80% occurring once. The CDR3 runs to 16 residues. With V trimmed by 9 bases and J by 5 bases, 11 bases remained unmatched. Germline V CDR1 and CDR2: LGHDT, YNNKEL (reference sequence). Seattle-derived patients entered the study during active infection and were followed longitudinally.

The receptor comes from a woman in her 50s with COVID-19, enrolled during active disease. The chain uses TRBV3-1 (or the pseudogene TRBV3-2) and TRBJ2-7; 15 nucleotides align to TRBD2. Source material: peripheral blood. The CDR3 DNA reads as TGTGCCAGTCAACCGGGACTAGCGGGAGGTGGACACGAGCAGTACTTC. Its protein is CASQPGLAGGGHEQYF.